This T cell receptor (beta chain) derives from a study of cytomegalovirus exposure and HLA in healthy donors. Study-level findings and limits: Altogether, some 170 TCR beta chains were recorded as cytomegalovirus-associated. Of the V segments, some could not be distinguished, including TRBV6-2 and TRBV6-3, and were excluded.

In regard to this clone: Its antigen remains unknown.

Amplification used 60 Vbeta primers and 13 Jbeta primers. Produced via immunoSEQ multiplex PCR; TCRdb's table is partial and in-frame only. This sample's table has around 48,000 clones. Unmatched junction bases numbered 6, after V lost 3 bases and J lost 8 bases. Germline CDR1 reads KGHSH; CDR2 reads LQKENI. The CDR3 has 13 amino acids. J is TRBJ1-2 and V is TRBV18, with 7 bases fitting TRBD1. The receptor comes from a female donor in good health and CMV-seronegative. Sequencing used PBMCs. The CDR3 DNA sequence: TGTGCCAGCTCACCGGACAGGTCCGGGGGCTACACCTTC. Translating it yields CASSPDRSGGYTF.